This T cell receptor (beta chain) originates from a study of CXCR3-negative and CXCR3-positive naive CD8 T cells (dated by TCRdb to between 2018 and 2021). In terms of the full investigation: Roughly 140 million TRB reads were obtained in total, roughly 1.5 +/- 0.3 million reads per library. Naive subsets from 5 or 6 donors and memory cells from 3 donors were included in the TRBV-TRBJ cluster analysis. The diversity and physicochemical repertoire analyses included some 11 donors pooled from two independent experiments.

The instrument was a NextSeq 550. The Human TCR Profiling Kit (MiLaboratory) was used to prepare UMI-labeled 5' RACE TRB cDNA libraries. cDNA synthesis used the entire amount of extracted RNA, and PCR amplification then used the entire amount of cDNA produced. The libraries were made side by side, with each library going through the same number of PCR cycles. In the original analysis: With a minimum of two reads required per UMI, MIGEC and MiXCR pulled out about 50,000 +/- 10,000 unique UMI-labeled TRB cDNA molecules from each library. On average, each library contained approximately 40,000 +/- 10,000 functional in-frame TRB CDR3 nucleotide clonotypes without stop codons. After downsampling to 5000 UMI-labeled TRB molecules per sample, diversity metrics such as normalized Shannon-Wiener and Chao1 were calculated in VDJtools. VDJtools was used to calculate clonotype-size-weighted physicochemical properties of the central five CDR3 residues, namely interaction energy, strength, volume and Kidera factor 4. Reprocessed by TCRdb, the reads give a single entry per CDR3 protein sequence, without DNA. Clone size and V and J calls follow TCRdb, not the original study. The sample's clone listing holds approximately 83,000 distinct CDR3 sequences. More than 1.5% of the sample lies in the top ten.

To note about this clonotype: Its antigen is not yet known.

CDR1 is given as SQVTM and CDR2 as ANQGSEA, both from the germline V gene. The CDR3 sequence holds 13 residues, the cysteine and phenylalanine included. No DNA is listed. What the work shows at the level of the full study, not this receptor alone: Because surface CD5, which has been linked to self-reactivity in mice, was comparable between naive subsets, TCR interaction strength was also inferred from TRB CDR3 physicochemical properties. Because CXCR3 expression was partially decreased after cryopreservation, freshly isolated PBMCs were used for most assays. Naive CXCR3-negative and CXCR3-positive cells from the same donor showed similar TRBV-TRBJ usage, whereas memory cells showed distinct patterns. Compared with CXCR3-negative naive cells, CXCR3-positive naive cells had TRB CDR3s with higher hydrophobicity (lower Kidera factor 4), lower energy, and higher strength and volume indices. Both naive subsets had comparably high repertoire diversity, while memory CD8+ T cells had much lower repertoire diversity.

Each CD8+ T cell subset was flow-sorted in triplicate, with some 300,000 cells per subset placed directly into RLT lysis buffer. Naive CD8+ T cells were defined stringently as CD45RO-CCR7+CD27+CD95- to exclude memory contaminants. Using standard density gradient centrifugation, peripheral blood mononuclear cells were isolated from buffy coats. Naive CXCR3-negative and CXCR3-positive CD8+ T cells were flow-sorted on a FACSAria III. An RNeasy Mini Kit was used to extract total RNA from the sorted cells. The sample taken for sequencing was naive CXCR3- CD8+ T cells from blood. The intended sense of this specimen's cell subset or site label: CD45RO-CCR7+CD27+CD95- naive CD8+ T cells lacking CXCR3 (TNR3-). This clonotype was obtained from a human donor in good health. Some clones in this sample may be carry-over from other donors' samples. The chain joins TRBV29-1 to TRBJ2-2; without DNA, the TCRdb call of TRBD2 cannot be checked. The CDR3 is CSAARGSTGELFF.